This TCR beta chain was captured in a study of shared clonotypes between healthy human individuals. Turning to the study itself: There were three CD4 naive, three CD4 memory, two CD8 naive and one CD8 memory plates per donor.

CD45RO-negative, CCR7-positively selected cells formed the naive CD8 fraction, excluding terminally differentiated effector memory CD45RA+ cells. Clones were read by immunoSEQ multiplex PCR, and TCRdb kept only the in-frame ones, dropping some. Counted here are roughly 890,000 clones, 80% to 95% occurring once; the ten biggest clones make up nearly 25%. Sequencing used naive CD8+ T cells sorted from blood. The sequence was collected from a man aged 30-40 years in good health.

The CDR3 coding sequence is TGTGCCAGCAGCTTCGGACAGGGCGCCACTGAAGCTTTCTTT. It is translated as CASSFGQGATEAFF. The J gene is TRBJ1-1, the V gene TRBV11-2; 8 positions agree with TRBD1. This CDR3 is built from 14 residues. With V trimmed by 3 bases and J by 4 bases, 4 bases remained unmatched. From germline, CDR1 is SGHAT and CDR2 FQNNGV.